This T cell receptor (beta chain) was found in a study of blood T cell repertoires in COVID-19 (dated by TCRdb to about 2020). In the study overall: Samples from collaborators originated in the United States, Italy and Spain and spanned both the acute and convalescent phases of COVID-19. The dataset comprised deeply sampled blood TCRbeta repertoires from subjects exposed to, actively infected with, or recovered from COVID-19. The samples were drawn from two sources: the first 160 participants of the ongoing ImmuneRACE study, and over 1,000 subjects contributed by 6 global collaborators. HLA class I and class II types, where available, came from metadata supplied by the sample provider rather than from assay-based typing. A freely available public database, intended as a resource for researchers studying the immune response to SARS-CoV-2, is where the repertoires were released. The prospective study material was composed of cDNA or gDNA derived from T cells, B-cell-depleted T cells, or PBMCs. A de-identified subject ID, COVID-19 status, age in years and sex were almost always included in the sample metadata. The investigation overall reported the following: The quantity of clinical and demographic metadata differed by source and by participant and was supplied without curation.

TCRbeta CDR3 regions were amplified from genomic DNA using the immunoSEQ Assay, a bias-controlled multiplex PCR. Per the source publication's procedure: Nucleated cell counts per sample were estimated from amplification of reference gene primers within the assay. To quantify the absolute abundance of each unique TCRbeta CDR3 rearrangement, sequence reads were collapsed and filtered. For each sample, productive Simpson clonality was calculated as the square root of Simpson's diversity index across productive rearrangements. In its TCRdb copy, this immuneACCESS table keeps in-frame sequences only and misses some clones. Where compared with another copy, unresolved V genes explain less than half of these, and the others have no known cause. The D gene and trimming were derived from the DNA, and the V and J assignments and clone size from that table. The table for this sample lists about 240,000 clones; approximately 88% of them were counted only once. Clones ranked in the top ten supply 2.5% to 3% of the sample.

The V and J ends are trimmed by 0 bases and 5 bases, leaving 8 bases between them. CDR1 and CDR2, looked up from the germline V gene, are SGHRS and YFSETQ. From the cysteine up to the phenylalanine, the CDR3 has a length of 13 residues. The CDR3 DNA has 39 bases and is translated from base 1. As for this clone: Its antigen target is currently unknown. No clone much larger than this one lies a single base away; base qualities are absent.

In the prospective study, participants were 18 to 89 years old, resided in 25 or so geographic areas of the United States, and were enrolled through a virtual design. In the prospective study, cohorts were assigned on the basis of participant-reported clinical history obtained from a screening survey and a study questionnaire. In the prospective study, mobile phlebotomists collected whole blood, serum and a nasopharyngeal or oropharyngeal swab from each participant. Prospective study participants could optionally give additional blood draws and questionnaires over a roughly 2-month period. Blood samples from the prospective study were shipped frozen or at room temperature prior to DNA extraction.

The V and J genes are TRBV5-1 and TRBJ2-5; the D gene remains uncertain. The specimen sequenced was PBMCs or T cells enriched from blood (not recorded which). The sequence derives from a woman aged 30 to 39 with acute COVID-19. The CDR3 corresponds to CASSLALEETQYF. The DNA sequence is TGCGCCAGCAGCTTGGCCTTGGAGGAGACCCAGTACTTC.